This T cell receptor (beta chain) was profiled in a study of cytomegalovirus exposure and HLA in healthy donors. Notes on the study in general: Rare TCR sequences dominated, though some public TCRs recurred in many donors. For most subjects, TCR beta sequences were reported to predict HLA-A and HLA-B alleles with accuracy. Analysis performed later found approximately 17,000 TCR beta sequences associated with HLA alleles at 0.05 false discovery rate.

A word on this clone: Its specificity is not known.

The CDR3 totals 14 residues. V shed 6 bases and J 4 bases; nucleotides not matched to a gene: 3. Germline lookup yields CDR1 SNHLY and CDR2 FYNNEI. Use of 60 Vbeta and 13 Jbeta primers characterized the PCR. This table comes from immunoSEQ multiplex PCR, and its TCRdb copy is limited to in-frame clones, with some not included. This sample carries tens of thousands of clones, approximately 55% of them seen once, and the ten largest clones take 12%. Sequenced input: PBMCs. The TCR sequence derives from a human donor in good health. This chain connects TRBV2 to TRBJ2-2; 9 bases line up with TRBD2. CDR3: CASSGGRATGELFF. CDR3 in DNA: TGTGCCAGCAGCGGCGGGAGGGCCACCGGGGAGCTGTTTTTT.